This is a list of T cell receptor beta chains from one sample in a study of blood T cell repertoires in COVID-19. Here immunoSEQ multiplex PCR was the method, and the copy in TCRdb shows in-frame clones only, minus some. This table holds 65,000 to 75,000 clones, more than 75% found once. Sequences were obtained from peripheral blood. The receptors derive from a woman older than 75 with active or convalescent COVID-19. CDR3s include the opening cysteine and the closing phenylalanine or tryptophan. A D gene is named only where the DNA matches it firmly. Part of the rows lack a size; the others show once, few, many or a class for expanded clones.

DNA,CDR3,J,size,V,D
TGTGCCAGCAGCTTTTTAGGGGGATCCTACGAGCAGTACTTC,CASSFLGGSYEQYF,TRBJ2-7,.,TRBV7-9,.
TGTGCCAATTCAAGAGAGGGAGATACGCAGTATTTT,CANSREGDTQYF,TRBJ2-3,.,TRBV6-6,.
TGTGGGGGCGTCGGGACTAATGAAAAACTGTTTTTT,CGGVGTNEKLFF,TRBJ1-4,.,TRBV30,.
TGTGCCAGTAGTGCCGGGGGGGGAGTGTCGGGAGAGACCCAGTACTTC,CASSAGGGVSGETQYF,TRBJ2-5,.,TRBV19,TRBD2
TGTGCCAGCAGCCCTTTAGGGGGCGCTTCCTACGAGCAGTACTTC,CASSPLGGASYEQYF,TRBJ2-7,.,TRBV5-6,TRBD1
TGTGCCAGCAGGACAGGGGGCCACGAAAAACTGTTTTTT,CASRTGGHEKLFF,TRBJ1-4,once,TRBV6-5,TRBD1
TGTGCCAGCAGCCTCGGAGGGGGACAGAATTATCTCTACACCTTC,CASSLGGGQNYLYTF,TRBJ1-2,.,TRBV3-1/TRBV3-2,TRBD1
TGTGCCAGCAGCTTGACAGGGACCTACGAGCAGTACTTC,CASSLTGTYEQYF,TRBJ2-7,.,TRBV11-3,TRBD1
TGTGCCAGCAGCCCCTTAGCGGGGGGTGGGGCCGGGGAGCTGTTTTTT,CASSPLAGGGAGELFF,TRBJ2-2,.,TRBV9,TRBD2
TGTGCCAGCAGTTTAGGGAGCTGGGGCACTGAAGCTTTCTTT,CASSLGSWGTEAFF,TRBJ1-1,.,TRBV27,.
TGTGCCAGCAGGTCCTCAGCGGGGGGAAAGTTCTTC,CASRSSAGGKFF,TRBJ2-1,few,TRBV6-5,TRBD2
TGCGCCAGCAGCTTCACAGGCACGAGTGACCACTATGGCTACACCTTC,CASSFTGTSDHYGYTF,TRBJ1-2,few,TRBV5-1,.
TGCGCCAGCAGAGGGACAGGGTCCGGAAACACCATATATTTT,CASRGTGSGNTIYF,TRBJ1-3,once,TRBV5-1,TRBD1
TGCGCCAGCAGTGATGCAGGGTCTTTCTCGTACGAGCAGTACTTC,CASSDAGSFSYEQYF,TRBJ2-7,.,TRBV10-1,.
TGTGCCCTGTGGCCCCAGCATTTT,CALWPQHF,TRBJ1-5,.,TRBV12-5,.
TGTGCCTGGAGGCTACAGGGGGCCGGTGGCTACACCTTC,CAWRLQGAGGYTF,TRBJ1-2,.,TRBV30,TRBD1
TGTGCCAGTAGTCTAACGGTCGGGGGAAGGACTGAAGCTTTCTTT,CASSLTVGGRTEAFF,TRBJ1-1,.,TRBV19,.
TGTGCCAGCAACTGGCTAGCGAACTCCTACGAGCAGTACTTC,CASNWLANSYEQYF,TRBJ2-7,once,TRBV2,.
TGTGCCAGCAGCCTACTAGACAGGGACACTGAAGCTTTCTTT,CASSLLDRDTEAFF,TRBJ1-1,once,TRBV27,TRBD1
TGCGCCAGCAGCCAAGATCAAGGGGTCCGTGAAAAACTGTTTTTT,CASSQDQGVREKLFF,TRBJ1-4,.,TRBV4-3,.
TGTGCCAGCAGTCCGCCCATATACAGGGTTTCTCAGCCCCAGCATTTT,CASSPPIYRVSQPQHF,TRBJ1-5,.,TRBV28,.
TGCAGTGCTAGTATGGTACAAGGGCGGGGTGGTTACAATGAGCAGTTCTTC,CSASMVQGRGGYNEQFF,TRBJ2-1,.,TRBV20-1,.
TGTGCCAGCAGCCAAGAGGGACTAGTAGGCGCCGAGCAGTACTTC,CASSQEGLVGAEQYF,TRBJ2-7,.,TRBV3-1/TRBV3-2,TRBD2
TGCGCCAGCAGCTTGACGGGGGGCTCCTCCTATGGCTACACCTTC,CASSLTGGSSYGYTF,TRBJ1-2,.,TRBV5-1,.